Reported below is one TCR beta chain. The antigen is unknown. A J-beta primer mix and a sample-barcoded 5' primer were used in a second PCR of about 7 to 12 cycles. TCRdb used MiXCR to reprocess the 5' RACE reads, holding one entry per CDR3 protein. Of about 1.4 million distinct CDR3 sequences in the sample, roughly 59% were seen once. Per individual sample, total RNA of at least 5.5 micrograms was extracted. The data were taken from a study of blood T cells in healthy people across ages. Points from the study as a whole: Among long-lived donors, naive CD4+ cells were more numerous and diversity higher than in aged donors. The unsorted PBMCs prevented any conclusive comparison of naive versus antigen-experienced cells.

V dropped 4 bases and J dropped 11 bases, with 12 bases sitting between them. Germline values: CDR1 SEHNR, CDR2 FQNEAQ (reference sequence). This CDR3 has 11 amino acids. The J gene is TRBJ2-7, the V gene TRBV7-9, with D hard to call. Sequencing was carried out using blood. The receptor's source is a man younger than 30 in good health. In nucleotides, the CDR3 is TGTGCCAGCAGCTCTTCCGAGGATAAGTACTTC. Its protein product is CASSSSEDKYF. Combining the CDR3 with reference TRBV7-9 and TRBJ2-7 gives the whole variable domain DTGVSQNPRHKITKRGQNVTFRCDPISEHNRLYWYRQTLGQGPEFLTYFQNEAQLEKSRLLSDRFSAERPKGSFSTLEIQRTEQGDSAMYLCASSSSEDKYFGPGTRLTVT.